This is a list of T cell receptor beta chains from one sample in a study of control samples from healthy donors and cancer patients. Sequencing used immunoSEQ multiplex PCR; TCRdb keeps in-frame clones, though not all of them. The sample shows 100,000 to 150,000 clones, about nine tenths of them seen only once. The sequenced sample was blood. The receptors shown here come from a man between 18 and 35 years old in good health. Both conserved end residues are part of each CDR3. A D gene is named only where the DNA matches it firmly. Size values are once, few and many counts, or a class for expanded clones, and some rows have none.

>TRBD1|12|-|TRBV6-5|TRBJ1-1
TGTGCCAGCAGTCAACAGGGGACTGAAGCTTTCTTT
CASSQQGTEAFF
>TRBD1|17|-|TRBV4-3|TRBJ2-1
TGCGCCAGCAGCCAAGACTGGGGACAGGGAAGTAGGAATGAGCAGTTCTTC
CASSQDWGQGSRNEQFF
>-|14|-|TRBV19|TRBJ1-1
TGTGCCAGTAGTATAAACAGGTTGAACACTGAAGCTTTCTTT
CASSINRLNTEAFF
>TRBD1|15|-|TRBV3-1/TRBV3-2|TRBJ2-7
TGTGCCAGCAGCCAAACACACAGGGGCCCCTACGAGCAGTACTTC
CASSQTHRGPYEQYF
>-|15|-|TRBV18|TRBJ2-5
TGTGCCAGCTCAACCAAGACTGGAGGGTACGAGACCCAGTACTTC
CASSTKTGGYETQYF
>-|13|-|TRBV3-1/TRBV3-2|TRBJ2-2
TGTGCCAGCAGCCCGGGTGGGACCGGGGAGCTGTTTTTT
CASSPGGTGELFF
>TRBD2|14|once|TRBV9|TRBJ2-7
TGTGCCAGCAGCGATAGACTAGCGGGGGGCGAGCAGTACTTC
CASSDRLAGGEQYF
>TRBD2|15|-|TRBV2|TRBJ2-3
TGTGCCAGCAGGACTAGCGGGGGGAGCACAGATACGCAGTATTTT
CASRTSGGSTDTQYF
>-|14|-|TRBV5-1|TRBJ2-2
TGCGCCACCAGACCCCGGCCGAACACCGGGGAGCTGTTTTTT
CATRPRPNTGELFF
>-|13|-|TRBV25-1|TRBJ1-1
TGTGCCAGCAGTGAGATAATTGGGGCTGAAGCTTTCTTT
CASSEIIGAEAFF
>TRBD2|16|-|TRBV6-2/TRBV6-3|TRBJ2-3
TGTGCCAGCAGTTACGGGGAGGGCCGACTCACAGATACGCAGTATTTT
CASSYGEGRLTDTQYF
>-|12|-|TRBV5-4|TRBJ2-7
TGTGCCAGCAGCCTTGACGGTTACGAGCAGTACTTC
CASSLDGYEQYF
>TRBD2|15|-|TRBV3-1/TRBV3-2|TRBJ2-5
TGTGCCAGCAGCACGACTAGCGGTTCATTGGAGACCCAGTACTTC
CASSTTSGSLETQYF
>-|14|-|TRBV2|TRBJ1-2
TGTGCCAGCAGAGAGAGTTCAGGGGACTATGGCTACACCTTC
CASRESSGDYGYTF
>TRBD2|16|-|TRBV6-2/TRBV6-3|TRBJ2-1
TGTGCCAGCAGTACCTCACTAGCGGGGTCCTACAATGAGCAGTTCTTC
CASSTSLAGSYNEQFF
>TRBD1|12|-|TRBV12-5|TRBJ1-1
TGTGCTACCACAGGGGGGGACACTGAAGCTTTCTTT
CATTGGDTEAFF
>TRBD1|16|-|TRBV6-5|TRBJ2-5
TGTGCCAGCAGTTACTCTCTACAGGGGGCCCCAGAGACCCAGTACTTC
CASSYSLQGAPETQYF
>-|14|-|TRBV6-1|TRBJ1-2
TGTGCCAGCAGTGAAGCAGGCATTTCCTATGGCTACACCTTC
CASSEAGISYGYTF
>-|13|-|TRBV12-3/TRBV12-4|TRBJ2-2
TGTGCCAGCAGCGTACAGGACACCGGGGAGCTGTTTTTT
CASSVQDTGELFF
>TRBD2|16|-|TRBV10-2|TRBJ2-1
TGCGCCAGCAGACAAGGGGCGGGAGGGCCTGTAAATGAGCAGTTCTTC
CASRQGAGGPVNEQFF
>-|11|-|TRBV7-3|TRBJ2-7
TGTGCCAGCAGCCTGGGTAACGAGCAGTACTTC
CASSLGNEQYF
>TRBD1|13|-|TRBV3-1/TRBV3-2|TRBJ2-3
TGTGCCAGCGGGGACAGGGTTACAGATACGCAGTATTTT
CASGDRVTDTQYF
>-|13|-|TRBV9|TRBJ2-7
TGTGCCAGCAGCACGGGACAAAACTACGAGCAGTACTTC
CASSTGQNYEQYF
>-|14|-|TRBV11-2|TRBJ2-5
TGTGCCAGCAGCCCGACCCCCCCCCTGGAGACCCAGTACTTC
CASSPTPPLETQYF
>TRBD2|16|-|TRBV19|TRBJ2-5
TGTGCCAGTAGTACCCGATGGCGGGAGGGCCGAGAGACCCAGTACTTC
CASSTRWREGRETQYF
>-|14|-|TRBV19|TRBJ2-5
TGTGCCAGTAGTCCTGGGGCTCACGGGGGGACCCAGTACTTC
CASSPGAHGGTQYF
>TRBD1|15|-|TRBV6-5|TRBJ1-2
TGTGCCAGCAGTTACGGAACTACAGGGGGCTATGGCTACACCTTC
CASSYGTTGGYGYTF